The 15 T cell receptor beta chains reported below all come from one sample, sequenced in a study of cytomegalovirus exposure and HLA in healthy donors. The study ran its PCR with 60 Vbeta and 13 Jbeta primers. Using immunoSEQ multiplex PCR, the repertoire was profiled, and TCRdb retains in-frame clones only, with some absent. The sample has about 200,000 clones. Sequencing input: PBMCs. Source of these receptors: a girl aged 2-10 years in good health and CMV-seropositive.

The chain has TRBV7-9 and TRBJ2-5, with D tentatively TRBD2 (5 bases). CDR3 length equals 14 residues. The ends were cut back, 1 base at V and 5 bases at J, with 11 bases in the middle. The germline V gene encodes CDR1 SEHNR and CDR2 FQNEAQ (reference sequence). The CDR3 region is CASSLEASYETQYF. CDR3 in DNA: TGTGCCAGCAGCTTAGAGGCTAGCTACGAGACCCAGTACTTC.

The chain has TRBV7-9 and TRBJ2-5; weak D call: TRBD1 (6 bases). CDR1 and CDR2 (germline): SEHNR, FQNEAQ (reference sequence). V lost 10 bases and J lost 1, with 13 bases in between. This CDR3 is 13 amino acids long. The CDR3 coding sequence is TGTGCCACACACAGGGAAGGCCAAGAGACCCAGTACTTC. Protein sequence: CATHREGQETQYF.

V usage is TRBV18 and J usage is TRBJ1-4; D is undetermined. Germline CDR1 and CDR2: KGHSH and LQKENI. This CDR3 is built from 16 residues. With 2 bases removed from V and 1 base from J, the gap between germline ends came to 11 bases. The CDR3 reads CASSPAYRVTNEKLFF. The CDR3 bases are TGTGCCAGCTCACCAGCTTACCGCGTAACTAATGAAAAACTGTTTTTT.

This rearrangement joins TRBV7-6 to TRBJ2-7; 7 nucleotides match TRBD1. V was clipped by 5 bases and J by 5 bases; unmatched bases: 6. The germline V gene has CDR1 SGHVS and CDR2 FNYEAQ. The CDR3 extends over 13 amino acids. The CDR3 nucleotides read TGTGCCAGCAGCAGCGACAGGGTAAACGAGCAGTACTTC. Translating it yields CASSSDRVNEQYF.

The CDR3 nucleotides read TGTGCCAGCACTCAGGGGATGGGGTACTCCTACGAGCAGTACTTC. Translating gives CASTQGMGYSYEQYF. The chain carries TRBV6-6 and TRBJ2-7; D may be TRBD1 (6 bases). V lost 7 bases and J lost 0, with 16 bases in between. Germline V gene data show CDR1 as MNHNY and CDR2 as SVGAGI (reference sequence). The CDR3 loop spans 15 amino acids.

The chain has TRBV19 and TRBJ1-1; D is undetermined. The CDR3 sequence is 14 residues long. Trimming shortened V by 0 bases and J by 4 bases, and 9 bases separated the two germline ends. Per the germline V gene, CDR1 is LNHDA and CDR2 is SQIVND (reference sequence). CDR3 in amino acids: CASSIETRGTEAFF. CDR3 bases: TGTGCCAGTAGTATAGAAACTAGAGGCACTGAAGCTTTCTTT.

The V call is TRBV15, the J call TRBJ2-7; 11 bases agree with TRBD2. The V gene's germline CDR1 is LNHNV and CDR2 YYDKDF (reference sequence). Trimming removed 0 bases from V and 3 bases from J; junction bases left unmatched: 4. CDR3 length equals 16 residues. The CDR3: CATSRELAGVVYEQYF. CDR3 DNA sequence: TGTGCCACCAGCAGAGAACTAGCGGGAGTAGTCTACGAGCAGTACTTC.

The chain uses TRBV27 and TRBJ2-3, with 12 positions matching TRBD2. The CDR3 consists of 16 residues. The germline V gene has CDR1 MNHEY and CDR2 SMNVEV (reference sequence). With 5 bases clipped from V and 4 bases from J, the junction kept 7 bases outside the gene matches. This CDR3 reads CASSPGTSGRSDTQYF. The CDR3 bases are TGTGCCAGCAGTCCAGGGACTAGCGGGCGCTCAGATACGCAGTATTTT.

V is TRBV19 and J is TRBJ2-1; D possibly corresponds to TRBD1 (6 bases). V dropped 1 base and J dropped 0 bases, with 7 bases sitting between them. This CDR3 has 15 amino acids. Germline CDR1 is LNHDA and CDR2 is SQIVND (reference sequence). CDR3 amino acids: CASSIADSSYNEQFF. CDR3 coding DNA: TGTGCCAGTAGTATAGCGGACAGCTCCTACAATGAGCAGTTCTTC.

This rearrangement joins TRBV10-2 to TRBJ2-3; TRBD2 agrees at 7 bases. CDR3 length equals 16 residues. Per germline, CDR1 WSHSY and CDR2 SAAADI. After removal of 5 bases from V and 3 bases from J, the junction contained 11 bases not matched to a gene. The CDR3 coding sequence is TGCGCCAGCAGTCCTACTAGCGCCGGCTTAACAGATACGCAGTATTTT. This gives the protein CASSPTSAGLTDTQYF.

The gene calls are TRBV6-5 and TRBJ1-2, with no clear D. V was shortened by 2 bases and J by 7 bases, with 17 bases between the two germline ends. The germline V gene encodes CDR1 MNHEY and CDR2 SVGAGI. The CDR3 length is 15 residues. The CDR3, as DNA: TGTGCCAGCAGTTACACGGGCGGGGTCAGTAGTGGCTACACCTTC. It is translated as CASSYTGGVSSGYTF.

The chain uses TRBV5-1 and TRBJ2-3; D is unclear. V was cut by 1 base and J by 0 bases, with 3 bases left in between. The CDR3 is 13 residues long. The germline V gene has CDR1 SGHRS and CDR2 YFSETQ. For the CDR3, the DNA is TGCGCCAGCAGCTTGTCTAGCACAGATACGCAGTATTTT. This gives the protein CASSLSSTDTQYF.

This chain uses TRBV7-2 with TRBJ2-5, with unresolved D. The J call is uncertain, as TRBJ2-7 better fits the DNA end. Germline lookup yields CDR1 SGHTA and CDR2 FQGNSA. The CDR3 consists of 13 residues. As DNA, the CDR3 is TGTGCCAGCAGCTCCCGCGGATCACGCGAGCAGTACTTC. It is translated as CASSSRGSREQYF.

The chain couples TRBV19 to TRBJ2-1; D not certain. This CDR3 contains 13 residues. CDR1 is LNHDA, CDR2 SQIVND, per germline (reference sequence). V was pared by 1 base and J by 6 bases, with 7 bases between. The CDR3 DNA reads TGTGCCAGTAGTATAGTCGCGGCCAATGAGCAGTTCTTC. Protein sequence: CASSIVAANEQFF. Based on the CDR3 plus reference TRBV19 and TRBJ2-1, the full variable domain is DGGITQSPKYLFRKEGQNVTLSCEQNLNHDAMYWYRQDPGQGLRLIYYSQIVNDFQKGDIAEGYSVSREKKESFPLTVTSAQKNPTAFYLCASSIVAANEQFFGPGTRLTVL.

The chain uses TRBV6-5 and TRBJ2-1; 9 bases line up with TRBD1. Germline CDR1 and CDR2: MNHEY and SVGAGI. The CDR3 is made up of 14 amino acids. V trimming: 9 bases; J trimming: 2 bases; junction bases outside the gene matches: 5. CDR3 bases: TGTGCCAGTTGCCGGGACAGGGCCTACAATGAGCAGTTCTTC. This encodes CASCRDRAYNEQFF.